This T cell receptor (beta chain) emerged from a study of blood T cells in healthy people across ages. Next came a second PCR, run for about 6 to 11 cycles, which used a sample-barcoded 5' primer along with a J-beta primer mix. TCRdb passed the 5' RACE reads through MiXCR, listing each CDR3 protein once. The sample comprises 1,500,000 or so distinct CDR3 sequences, approximately 60% of which are singletons, and over 6.5% rests with the top ten. From germline, CDR1 is SQVTM and CDR2 ANQGSEA. V gave up 8 bases and J gave up 4 bases, with 12 bases separating them. The CDR3 covers 11 residues. Approximately 9.2 milliliters was the volume of peripheral blood drawn from each donor.

The V call is TRBV29-1, the J call TRBJ2-7; D may be TRBD2 (6 bases). Sequenced: blood. This TCR derives from a man aged 18 to 30 in good health. The CDR3 region is CSFGEAYEQYF. The CDR3 nucleotides read TGCAGCTTCGGGGAGGCATACGAGCAGTACTTC.